Listed below are T cell receptor beta chains from one sample, sequenced in a study of cytomegalovirus exposure and HLA in healthy donors. Only in-frame clones appear in the TCRdb table, and some are missing; sequencing was by immunoSEQ multiplex PCR. This sample yields tens of thousands of clones, of which around four fifths are seen a single time; around 2.6% belongs to the top ten. Material for sequencing was PBMCs. These receptors all come from a male donor in good health and CMV-seropositive. The CDR3 runs from the conserved cysteine through the conserved F or W. Fields, in order: clone size, CDR3 length, J gene, D gene, V gene, CDR3 DNA, CDR3 protein. The D gene is left open where the match is weak. Clone size is shown for a subset of rows, as once, few, many or a class of expanded clone.

abundance: NA
len: 14
j_gene: TRBJ2-5
d_gene: TRBD1
v_gene: TRBV5-1
CDR3nt: TGCGCCAGCAAAGAAGGGGGCCTCCAAGAGACCCAGTACTTC
CDR3aa: CASKEGGLQETQYF

abundance: few
len: 16
j_gene: TRBJ1-4
d_gene: NA
v_gene: TRBV7-9
CDR3nt: TGTTCCAGCAGCCAAGAAGGGGCAGGGCCCAATGAAAAACTGTTTTTT
CDR3aa: CSSSQEGAGPNEKLFF

abundance: few
len: 14
j_gene: TRBJ2-3
d_gene: NA
v_gene: TRBV13
CDR3nt: TGTGCCAGCACTTTGACAGCTAGCACAGATACGCAGTATTTT
CDR3aa: CASTLTASTDTQYF

abundance: NA
len: 15
j_gene: TRBJ2-1
d_gene: TRBD2
v_gene: TRBV9
CDR3nt: TGTGCCAGCAGTTTAGCGGGAGGAAGGTACAATGAGCAGTTCTTC
CDR3aa: CASSLAGGRYNEQFF

abundance: NA
len: 15
j_gene: TRBJ1-5
d_gene: TRBD1
v_gene: TRBV28
CDR3nt: TGTGCCAGCAGTCAGGGACAGGGGGGCAATCAGCCCCAGCATTTT
CDR3aa: CASSQGQGGNQPQHF

abundance: NA
len: 14
j_gene: TRBJ1-5
d_gene: TRBD1
v_gene: TRBV28
CDR3nt: TGTGCCAGCAGCCCGGCAGGGGGAGGTCAGCCCCAGCATTTT
CDR3aa: CASSPAGGGQPQHF

abundance: NA
len: 16
j_gene: TRBJ2-1
d_gene: NA
v_gene: TRBV18
CDR3nt: TGTGCCAGCTCACTGGCTCTACTTACAGGCTACAATGAGCAGTTCTTC
CDR3aa: CASSLALLTGYNEQFF

abundance: NA
len: 15
j_gene: TRBJ2-7
d_gene: TRBD1
v_gene: TRBV5-1
CDR3nt: TGCGCCAGCAGACAAGGGACAGGGGAAGGGGGCGAGCAGTACTTC
CDR3aa: CASRQGTGEGGEQYF

abundance: NA
len: 16
j_gene: TRBJ2-6
d_gene: TRBD1
v_gene: TRBV2
CDR3nt: TGTGCCAGCAGACCGGGACAGGCGGCTGGGGCCAACGTCCTGACTTTC
CDR3aa: CASRPGQAAGANVLTF

abundance: NA
len: 11
j_gene: TRBJ2-1
d_gene: NA
v_gene: TRBV19
CDR3nt: TGTGCCAGTAGGGAAGGACAGCAACAGTTCTTC
CDR3aa: CASREGQQQFF

abundance: NA
len: 15
j_gene: TRBJ2-7
d_gene: TRBD2
v_gene: TRBV30
CDR3nt: TGTGCCTGGAGTGGAAGACTAGCGGGATACTACGAGCAGTACTTC
CDR3aa: CAWSGRLAGYYEQYF

abundance: NA
len: 15
j_gene: TRBJ2-7
d_gene: TRBD2
v_gene: TRBV25-1
CDR3nt: TGTGCCAGCAGTGGGGGAAGGGAGGGAACCTACGAGCAGTACTTC
CDR3aa: CASSGGREGTYEQYF

abundance: NA
len: 13
j_gene: TRBJ2-1
d_gene: TRBD2
v_gene: TRBV6-4
CDR3nt: TGTGCCAGCAGTGAGCGGGAGAAAGTTGAGCAGTTCTTC
CDR3aa: CASSEREKVEQFF

abundance: NA
len: 11
j_gene: TRBJ2-7
d_gene: NA
v_gene: TRBV6-1
CDR3nt: TGTGCCAGCATCGGAGGGGTCGAGCAGTACTTC
CDR3aa: CASIGGVEQYF

abundance: NA
len: 14
j_gene: TRBJ2-7
d_gene: TRBD1
v_gene: TRBV5-1
CDR3nt: TGCGCCAGCGCCTTGGGGACAGGGGTGGGCGAGCAGTACTTC
CDR3aa: CASALGTGVGEQYF

abundance: NA
len: 19
j_gene: TRBJ2-1
d_gene: TRBD2
v_gene: TRBV4-1
CDR3nt: TGCGCCAGCAGCCCCCGGACTAGCGGGAGGGCGAGCTCCTACAATGAGCAGTTCTTC
CDR3aa: CASSPRTSGRASSYNEQFF

abundance: NA
len: 14
j_gene: TRBJ2-7
d_gene: TRBD2
v_gene: TRBV6-1
CDR3nt: TGTGCCAGCAGTGAACGCGGGAGGGCCTACGAGCAGTACTTC
CDR3aa: CASSERGRAYEQYF

abundance: NA
len: 15
j_gene: TRBJ1-4
d_gene: TRBD1
v_gene: TRBV5-6
CDR3nt: TGTGCCAGCAGCCGTTACGGGACAGTTAATGAAAAACTGTTTTTT
CDR3aa: CASSRYGTVNEKLFF

abundance: NA
len: 18
j_gene: TRBJ1-6
d_gene: TRBD1
v_gene: TRBV30
CDR3nt: TGTGCCTGGAGTGTACCCCGGTCGGGGACAGGGCGATATTCACCCCTCCACTTT
CDR3aa: CAWSVPRSGTGRYSPLHF

abundance: NA
len: 15
j_gene: TRBJ2-7
d_gene: NA
v_gene: TRBV30
CDR3nt: TGTGCCTGGAGTCGCGGGCCCGAGATAGTCTACGAGCAGTACTTC
CDR3aa: CAWSRGPEIVYEQYF

abundance: NA
len: 13
j_gene: TRBJ1-5
d_gene: NA
v_gene: TRBV6-1
CDR3nt: TGTGCCAGCAAATTGGCCCCCAATCAGCCCCAGCATTTT
CDR3aa: CASKLAPNQPQHF

abundance: NA
len: 13
j_gene: TRBJ1-1
d_gene: NA
v_gene: TRBV28
CDR3nt: TGTGCCAGCATCCCCGAGGTGGCGACTGAAGCTTTCTTT
CDR3aa: CASIPEVATEAFF

abundance: many
len: 13
j_gene: TRBJ2-3
d_gene: NA
v_gene: TRBV5-8
CDR3nt: TGTGCCAGCAGCTTCAGGGGTGGGAATACGCAGTATTTT
CDR3aa: CASSFRGGNTQYF

abundance: NA
len: 19
j_gene: TRBJ2-7
d_gene: TRBD2
v_gene: TRBV9
CDR3nt: TGTGCCAGCAGCGTGGGGGTGTCTCTAGCGGGAGTCCCCGTGTACGAGCAGTACTTC
CDR3aa: CASSVGVSLAGVPVYEQYF

abundance: NA
len: 13
j_gene: TRBJ2-1
d_gene: NA
v_gene: TRBV28
CDR3nt: TGTGCCAGCAGACCGACTTACAGGGTGGGGCAGTTCTTC
CDR3aa: CASRPTYRVGQFF

abundance: NA
len: 13
j_gene: TRBJ1-1
d_gene: NA
v_gene: TRBV6-4
CDR3nt: TGTGCCAGCAGACTGACAGAGAGCACTGAAGCTTTCTTT
CDR3aa: CASRLTESTEAFF

abundance: NA
len: 15
j_gene: TRBJ2-1
d_gene: TRBD2
v_gene: TRBV7-2
CDR3nt: TGTGCCAGCAGCTTACGGGGGAGGGCCGGCAATGAGCAGTTCTTC
CDR3aa: CASSLRGRAGNEQFF

abundance: NA
len: 18
j_gene: TRBJ2-1
d_gene: TRBD2
v_gene: TRBV27
CDR3nt: TGTGCCAGCAGTTCGCTCTGGGCGGGACTAGCGGATTTTAATGAGCAGTTCTTC
CDR3aa: CASSSLWAGLADFNEQFF

abundance: NA
len: 14
j_gene: TRBJ1-1
d_gene: NA
v_gene: TRBV6-5
CDR3nt: TGTGCCAGCACCTCTAACACGGGGGGCACTGAAGCTTTCTTT
CDR3aa: CASTSNTGGTEAFF

abundance: once
len: 16
j_gene: TRBJ2-2
d_gene: NA
v_gene: TRBV10-2
CDR3nt: TGCGCCAGCAGCGCCCAAAGAATGCTAAACACCGGGGAGCTGTTTTTT
CDR3aa: CASSAQRMLNTGELFF

abundance: NA
len: 15
j_gene: TRBJ2-1
d_gene: NA
v_gene: TRBV25-1
CDR3nt: TGTGCCAGCAGTTTTCCGGAGAATTTAGATAATGAGCAGTTCTTC
CDR3aa: CASSFPENLDNEQFF

abundance: NA
len: 15
j_gene: TRBJ2-3
d_gene: TRBD2
v_gene: TRBV5-1
CDR3nt: TGCGCCAGCAGCATGACTAGCGGGATAACAGATACGCAGTATTTT
CDR3aa: CASSMTSGITDTQYF

abundance: NA
len: 15
j_gene: TRBJ2-7
d_gene: NA
v_gene: TRBV7-2
CDR3nt: TGTGCCAGCAGCTCACAGGGTTTGAGCTCCTACGAGCAGTACTTC
CDR3aa: CASSSQGLSSYEQYF

abundance: NA
len: 18
j_gene: TRBJ2-2
d_gene: TRBD2
v_gene: TRBV11-2
CDR3nt: TGTGCCAGCAGCTCTTTTCGGGGACTAGCGGGAGTAGAAGGGGAGCTGTTTTTT
CDR3aa: CASSSFRGLAGVEGELFF

abundance: once
len: 14
j_gene: TRBJ2-1
d_gene: TRBD2
v_gene: TRBV29-1
CDR3nt: TGCAGCGTCCAACAGCGGGGGTTCTACAATGAGCAGTTCTTC
CDR3aa: CSVQQRGFYNEQFF

abundance: NA
len: 15
j_gene: TRBJ2-5
d_gene: NA
v_gene: TRBV15
CDR3nt: TGTGCCACCAGCAGGCAACCACTGGGGCAACAGACCCAGTACTTC
CDR3aa: CATSRQPLGQQTQYF

abundance: few
len: 15
j_gene: TRBJ2-7
d_gene: TRBD2
v_gene: TRBV5-1
CDR3nt: TGCGCCAGCAGCATCGGGACTAGCGGCTCCTACGAGCAGTACTTC
CDR3aa: CASSIGTSGSYEQYF

abundance: NA
len: 16
j_gene: TRBJ2-7
d_gene: TRBD2
v_gene: TRBV6-6
CDR3nt: TGTGCCAGCAGTTACGGGTTAGCGGGATTAGGCTACGAGCAGTACTTC
CDR3aa: CASSYGLAGLGYEQYF

abundance: NA
len: 17
j_gene: TRBJ1-6
d_gene: NA
v_gene: TRBV9
CDR3nt: TGTGCCAGCAGCGCACGGACATCCCTCTCCTATAATTCACCCCTCCACTTT
CDR3aa: CASSARTSLSYNSPLHF

abundance: NA
len: 13
j_gene: TRBJ1-1
d_gene: TRBD1
v_gene: TRBV29-1
CDR3nt: TGCAGCGTTTCTGACAGGGGAAACACTGAAGCTTTCTTT
CDR3aa: CSVSDRGNTEAFF

abundance: NA
len: 15
j_gene: TRBJ2-1
d_gene: TRBD2
v_gene: TRBV2
CDR3nt: TGTGCCAGCAGTAAATGGACTAGCGGGAACAATGAGCAGTTCTTC
CDR3aa: CASSKWTSGNNEQFF

abundance: NA
len: 17
j_gene: TRBJ2-3
d_gene: TRBD1
v_gene: TRBV10-3
CDR3nt: TGTGCCATCAGTGAGTGGACAGGGGACACCAGCACAGATACGCAGTATTTT
CDR3aa: CAISEWTGDTSTDTQYF

abundance: once
len: 12
j_gene: TRBJ2-5
d_gene: NA
v_gene: TRBV19
CDR3nt: TGTGCCAGTAGACAGTCAGGGGAGACCCAGTACTTC
CDR3aa: CASRQSGETQYF

abundance: NA
len: 14
j_gene: TRBJ2-1
d_gene: NA
v_gene: TRBV7-8
CDR3nt: TGTGCCAGCAGCCCTGTCCGGGACTACAATGAGCAGTTCTTC
CDR3aa: CASSPVRDYNEQFF

abundance: few
len: 14
j_gene: TRBJ1-4
d_gene: TRBD1
v_gene: TRBV10-3
CDR3nt: TGTGCCATCAGTGCACAGGGGGCGCATGAAAAACTGTTTTTT
CDR3aa: CAISAQGAHEKLFF

abundance: NA
len: 14
j_gene: TRBJ2-5
d_gene: NA
v_gene: TRBV14
CDR3nt: TGTGCCAGCAGCCAAGCTGGCGGTGATAGGACCCAGTACTTC
CDR3aa: CASSQAGGDRTQYF